This T cell receptor beta chain was recorded in a study of blood T cell repertoires in COVID-19. As handled by the study authors: Quantification of nucleated cells was approximated via reference gene primer amplification. TCRdb's table, derived via immunoSEQ multiplex PCR, lists solely in-frame clones and lacks some. V and J calls and clone size are those listed in that table; D and trimming were worked out from the DNA. The sample consists of roughly 380,000 clones, approximately 81% of them appearing once. This clone was seen just once. The germline CDR1 and CDR2 sequences are SGHRS and YFSETQ. This CDR3 spans 14 amino acids. Trimming at V came to 4 bases and at J to 7 bases, leaving 7 bases not matched to a gene.

Source material: peripheral blood. The clonotype comes from a woman between 18 and 29 years old with acute or convalescent COVID-19. This chain connects TRBV5-1 to TRBJ1-5; 8 nucleotides align to TRBD1. The CDR3 is CASSLTGGEQPQHF. The CDR3 DNA is TGCGCCAGCAGCCTCACAGGGGGTGAGCAGCCCCAGCATTTT.